The 17 T cell receptor beta chains presented below share a single source sample, sequenced in a study of T-cell memory formation after mild COVID-19. TCRdb reanalysed the 5' RACE reads using MiXCR and keeps one entry per CDR3 protein. The sample yields roughly 600,000 distinct CDR3 sequences, more than 15% seen once. Sample: PBMCs or a T cell subset sorted from them (not recorded which). These receptors all come from an adult woman who had mild COVID-19 (a few samples of this study predate the infection). Cell type and time point are not known.

The rearrangement uses TRBV7-9 and TRBJ2-7, with 7 bases matching TRBD1. J gave up 3 bases and V 5 bases, and 7 bases lay outside the gene matches. Germline V CDR1 and CDR2: SEHNR, FQNEAQ (reference sequence). This CDR3 region has 14 residues. The chain's CDR3 is CASSPQGEYYEQYF. Written as DNA, the CDR3 is TGTGCCAGCAGCCCCCAGGGGGAATACTACGAGCAGTACTTC.

A word on this clonotype: An end of the junction does not agree with germline; a read error may underlie this. V usage is TRBV7-3 and J usage is TRBJ2-3, with 8 bases identical to TRBD1. CDR3 length: 15 amino acids. The germline CDR1 and CDR2 sequences are SGHTA and FQGTGA. CDR3 bases: TGTGACAGCAGCCTGCGACAGGGGTTAGCAGATACGCAGTATTTT. Amino acid sequence: CDSSLRQGLADTQYF. Complete variable domain (other parts from reference TRBV7-3 and TRBJ2-3): GAGVSQTPSNKVTEKGKYVELRCDPISGHTALYWYRQSLGQGPEFLIYFQGTGAADDSGLPNDRFFAVRPEGSVSTLKIQRTERGDSAVYLCDSSLRQGLADTQYFGPGTRLTVL.

The sample holds many counts of this clonotype. The chain has TRBV7-8 and TRBJ2-3; no firm D call. The CDR3 consists of 12 residues. Trimming left V 5 bases short and J 4 bases short, with 7 bases between. The germline V gene encodes CDR1 SGHVS and CDR2 FQNEAQ. The DNA for the CDR3 is TGTGCCAGCAGCCCCTTCTCAGATACGCAGTATTTT. Encoded protein: CASSPFSDTQYF.

The CDR3 DNA follows: TGCGCCAGCAGCGGACGGGACGGTACCTACGAGCAGTACTTC. Its protein product is CASSGRDGTYEQYF. The chain joins TRBV5-1 to TRBJ2-7; D is tentatively TRBD1 or TRBD2 (5 bases each). Deletions cut 4 bases from V and 2 bases from J, with 13 bases between. Germline loops: CDR1 SGHRS, CDR2 YFSETQ. The CDR3 loop spans 14 amino acids.

Only a few counts were recorded for this clonotype. The CDR3, as DNA: TGTGCCAGCAGCTCCCCGGATACGCCCCAGCATTTT. Its protein product is CASSSPDTPQHF. This sequence joins TRBV7-2 and TRBJ1-5; D remains unclear. The CDR3 totals 12 residues. The V gene's germline CDR1 is SGHTA and CDR2 FQGNSA. The V end was cut by 4 bases, the J end by 9 bases, with 10 bases between.

The chain links TRBV4-3 to TRBJ2-5, with D possibly TRBD1 on 6 matching bases. The V gene lost 4 bases and the J gene lost 3 bases, with 12 bases spanning the gap. Per the germline V gene, CDR1 is LGHNA and CDR2 is YSLEER. This CDR3 has 14 amino acids. The CDR3 spells CASSPMGQEETQYF. Here the CDR3 DNA reads TGCGCCAGCAGCCCTATGGGACAAGAAGAGACCCAGTACTTC.

V and J are TRBV20-1 and TRBJ2-5; the match to TRBD1 covers 7 bases. CDR1 DFQATT and CDR2 SNEGSKA come from the germline V gene (reference sequence). The CDR3 is made up of 13 amino acids. Losses at the gene ends were 6 bases for V and 5 bases for J; bases not matched to a gene: 9. The CDR3 is CSAPETGRETQYF. The CDR3 bases are TGCAGTGCCCCTGAGACAGGGCGGGAGACCCAGTACTTC.

Only a few counts were recorded for this clonotype. V and J are TRBV20-1 and TRBJ1-5; the D gene is possibly TRBD1 (6 bases). Trimming took 0 bases from V and 0 from J, leaving 12 bases between them. The CDR3 has 16 amino acids. Per germline, CDR1 DFQATT and CDR2 SNEGSKA (reference sequence). CDR3 residues: CSARDLQGTSNQPQHF. In DNA form, the CDR3 reads TGCAGTGCTAGAGACCTACAGGGTACTAGCAATCAGCCCCAGCATTTT.

This clonotype was seen more than once but under ten times. The rearrangement links TRBV12-5 to TRBJ2-1; 7 nucleotides align to TRBD1. Trimming removed 5 bases from V and 7 bases from J; junction bases left unmatched: 2. Germline CDR1 LGHNT, CDR2 FRNRAP. The CDR3 totals 12 residues. Here the CDR3 reads CASGPDRNEQFF. CDR3 in DNA: TGTGCTAGTGGTCCGGACAGGAATGAGCAGTTCTTC.

The chain links TRBV24-1 to TRBJ2-1; 7 nucleotides align to TRBD1. The germline V gene encodes CDR1 KGHDR and CDR2 SFDVKD. V gave up 4 bases and J gave up 7 bases; unmatched junction bases: 3. The CDR3 consists of 13 residues. CDR3 coding DNA: TGTGCCACCAGTGACACGACAGGGAATGAGCAGTTCTTC. It yields the protein CATSDTTGNEQFF.

The sample holds a few counts of this clonotype. The CDR3 sequence: CSVGAGTEAFF. In nucleotides, the CDR3 is TGCAGCGTGGGGGCCGGCACTGAAGCTTTCTTT. The chain recombines TRBV29-1 with TRBJ1-1, with D perhaps TRBD1 (6 bases). Between the trimmed V and J ends, which lost 6 bases and 4 bases, there was a span of 9 bases. The CDR3 consists of 11 residues. CDR1 is SQVTM and CDR2 is ANQGSEA in the germline V gene.

This rearrangement joins TRBV3-1 to TRBJ1-4; 9 bases map to TRBD1. Germline V gene lookup returns CDR1 LGHDT and CDR2 YNNKEL (reference sequence). CDR3 length: 14 amino acids. V was pared by 4 bases and J by 5 bases, with 2 bases of the junction left unmatched. CDR3 nucleotides: TGTGCCAGCAGCCGGGACAGGGTCAATGAAAAACTGTTTTTT. Protein sequence: CASSRDRVNEKLFF. The variable domain in full, with the rest retrieved from reference TRBV3-1 and TRBJ1-4, is DTAVSQTPKYLVTQMGNDKSIKCEQNLGHDTMYWYKQDSKKFLKIMFSYNNKELIINETVPNRFSPKSPDKAHLNLHINSLELGDSAVYFCASSRDRVNEKLFFGSGTQLSVL.

A few counts support this clonotype. The CDR3 reads CASSPSGRRYEQYF. Written as DNA, the CDR3 is TGTGCCAGCAGCCCTAGCGGGAGGAGGTACGAGCAGTACTTC. The V call is TRBV7-6, the J call TRBJ2-7, with 11 bases matching TRBD2. The germline V gene encodes CDR1 SGHVS and CDR2 FNYEAQ. The CDR3 totals 14 residues. Trimming took 5 bases from V and 4 from J; bases not matched to a gene: 4.

V and J are TRBV4-2 and TRBJ2-7; 8 bases line up with TRBD2. Per the germline V gene, CDR1 is LGHNA and CDR2 is YNFKEQ. Trimming took 0 bases from V and 3 from J; bases not matched to a gene: 7. This CDR3 comprises 16 residues. This CDR3 reads CASSQDRGGSGYEQYF. The DNA of the CDR3 is TGTGCCAGCAGCCAAGATCGGGGGGGGAGCGGCTACGAGCAGTACTTC.

The chain employs TRBV12-3 or TRBV12-4 and TRBJ2-2; TRBD2 matches 12 bases. V was pared by 3 bases and J by 2 bases, with 4 bases of the junction left unmatched. The CDR3 has 17 amino acids. CDR3 in amino acids: CASSFSSGGANTGELFF. CDR3 bases: TGTGCCAGCAGTTTCTCTAGCGGGGGGGCCAACACCGGGGAGCTGTTTTTT.

The J gene is TRBJ1-1, the V gene TRBV19; unclear D gene. Germline lookup yields CDR1 LNHDA and CDR2 SQIVND (reference sequence). V lost 1 base and J lost 3, with 9 bases in between. The CDR3 is 14 residues long. The CDR3 DNA sequence: TGTGCCAGTAGTATAGCCTTTGGTTACACTGAAGCTTTCTTT. It encodes CASSIAFGYTEAFF.

This clonotype occurred a few times. The V call is TRBV4-1, the J call TRBJ2-2; 7 nucleotides line up with TRBD1. This CDR3 comprises 15 residues. Germline CDR1 reads MGHRA; CDR2 reads YSYEKL. V gave up 3 bases and J gave up 5 bases; unmatched junction bases: 6. The chain's CDR3 is CASSQPRQGTGELFF. As DNA, the CDR3 is TGCGCCAGCAGCCAGCCAAGACAGGGAACCGGGGAGCTGTTTTTT.